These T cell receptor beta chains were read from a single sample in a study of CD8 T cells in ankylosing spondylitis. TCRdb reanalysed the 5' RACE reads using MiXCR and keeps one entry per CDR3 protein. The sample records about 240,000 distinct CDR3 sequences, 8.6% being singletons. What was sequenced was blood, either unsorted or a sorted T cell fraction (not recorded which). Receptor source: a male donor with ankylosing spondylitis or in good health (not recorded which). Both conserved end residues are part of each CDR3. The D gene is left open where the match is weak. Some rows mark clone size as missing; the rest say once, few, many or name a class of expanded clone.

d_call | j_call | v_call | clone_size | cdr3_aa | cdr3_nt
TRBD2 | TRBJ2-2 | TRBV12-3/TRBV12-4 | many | CASRQAGGNTGELFF | TGTGCCAGCAGGCAAGCGGGAGGGAACACCGGGGAGCTGTTTTTT
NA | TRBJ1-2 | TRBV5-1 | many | CASSLRQEDGYTF | TGCGCCAGCAGCTTGCGGCAGGAGGATGGCTACACCTTC
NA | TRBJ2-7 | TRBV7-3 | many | CASSPGFLYEQYF | TGTGCCAGCAGCCCCGGTTTTCTGTACGAGCAGTACTTC
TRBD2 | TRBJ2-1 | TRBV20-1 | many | CSALAGAPYNEQFF | TGCAGTGCTTTAGCGGGGGCCCCCTACAATGAGCAGTTCTTC
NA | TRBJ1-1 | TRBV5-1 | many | CASSLGYTGRRIKAFF | TGCGCCAGCAGTCTGGGCTATACAGGGCGGCGGATCAAAGCTTTCTTT
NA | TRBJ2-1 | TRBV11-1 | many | CASSLVENEQFF | TGTGCCAGCAGCTTAGTAGAAAATGAGCAGTTCTTC
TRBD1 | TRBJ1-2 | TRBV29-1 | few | CSVGQGSDGYTF | TGCAGCGTAGGACAGGGGTCGGATGGCTACACCTTC
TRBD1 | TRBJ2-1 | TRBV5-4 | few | CASSSMTGGGGEQFF | TGTGCCAGCAGCTCCATGACAGGGGGCGGAGGTGAGCAGTTCTTC
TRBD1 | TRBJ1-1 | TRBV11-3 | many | CASSLAQGADTEAFF | TGTGCCAGCAGCTTGGCACAGGGGGCGGACACTGAAGCTTTCTTT
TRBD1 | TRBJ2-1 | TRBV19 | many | CASSIAGGPYNEQFF | TGTGCCAGTAGTATAGCAGGGGGACCCTACAATGAGCAGTTCTTC
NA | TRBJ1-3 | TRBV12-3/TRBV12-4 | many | CASSLGTGASGNTIYF | TGTGCCAGCAGTTTAGGAACAGGTGCCTCTGGAAACACCATATATTTT
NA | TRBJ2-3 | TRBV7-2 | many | CASSPYRVLDTQYF | TGTGCCAGCAGCCCCTACAGGGTTCTAGATACGCAGTATTTT
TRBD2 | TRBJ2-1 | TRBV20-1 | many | CSARGLAGDYNEQFF | TGCAGTGCTAGAGGACTAGCGGGAGACTACAATGAGCAGTTCTTC
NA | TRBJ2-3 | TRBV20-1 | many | CSAEEPYLGEEDTQYF | TGCAGTGCTGAGGAGCCCTATCTAGGCGAGGAAGATACGCAGTATTTT
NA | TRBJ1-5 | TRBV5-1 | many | CASSASGISNQPQHF | TGCGCCAGCAGCGCGAGCGGGATTAGCAATCAGCCCCAGCATTTT
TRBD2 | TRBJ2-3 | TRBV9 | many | CASSVSGTSADTQYF | TGTGCCAGCAGCGTATCCGGGACTAGCGCCGATACGCAGTATTTT
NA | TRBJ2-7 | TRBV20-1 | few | CSASGSRIYEQYF | TGCAGTGCTAGCGGGAGCCGAATTTACGAGCAGTACTTC
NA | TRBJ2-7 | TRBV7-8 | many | CASTPQNRWYEQYF | TGTGCCAGCACCCCACAGAACCGCTGGTACGAGCAGTACTTC
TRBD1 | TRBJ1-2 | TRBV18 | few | CASYGDRSGYTF | TGTGCCAGCTACGGGGACAGGTCTGGCTACACCTTC
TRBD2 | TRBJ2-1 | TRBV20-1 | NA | CSATPGLATYNEQFF | TGCAGTGCTACCCCGGGACTAGCGACCTACAATGAGCAGTTCTTC
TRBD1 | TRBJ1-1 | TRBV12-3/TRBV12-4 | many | CASSPFGQGGTEAFF | TGTGCCAGCAGCCCCTTCGGACAGGGTGGGACTGAAGCTTTCTTT
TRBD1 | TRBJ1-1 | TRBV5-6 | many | CASRLRQGGWTEAFF | TGTGCCAGCAGGCTTCGACAGGGAGGTTGGACTGAAGCTTTCTTT
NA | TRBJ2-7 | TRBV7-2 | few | CASSFGGQTYEQYF | TGTGCCAGCAGCTTTGGGGGGCAAACCTACGAGCAGTACTTC